Below are 24 T cell receptor beta chains sequenced from a single sample in a study of T cell repertoires in urothelial bladder cancer. Using immunoSEQ multiplex PCR, the repertoire was profiled, and TCRdb retains in-frame clones only, with some absent. The table includes almost 9,000 clones, about three fifths detected once. Sequences were obtained from tumor-infiltrating cells from bladder cancer. The receptors shown here come from a human donor with urothelial carcinoma.

The chain uses TRBV5-1 and TRBJ2-1, with D possibly TRBD1 on 6 matching bases. This CDR3 has 13 amino acids. V lost 4 bases, J lost 7 bases, and 12 bases lay in between. Germline lookup yields CDR1 SGHRS and CDR2 YFSETQ. CDR3 protein: CASSLVGANEQFF. In DNA, the CDR3 is TGCGCCAGCAGCCTGGTGGGGGCGAATGAGCAGTTCTTC.

This clone has a handful of counts. The chain links TRBV19 to TRBJ1-5; D may be TRBD1 (5 bases). The CDR3 has 17 amino acids. Germline V gene data show CDR1 as LNHDA and CDR2 as SQIVND (reference sequence). The V end was cut by 0 bases, the J end by 0 bases, with 12 bases between. CDR3 region: CASSIDRDSYSNQPQHF. Written as DNA, the CDR3 is TGTGCCAGTAGTATAGACCGTGACAGTTATAGCAATCAGCCCCAGCATTTT. The whole variable domain, filled in from reference TRBV19 and TRBJ1-5, reads DGGITQSPKYLFRKEGQNVTLSCEQNLNHDAMYWYRQDPGQGLRLIYYSQIVNDFQKGDIAEGYSVSREKKESFPLTVTSAQKNPTAFYLCASSIDRDSYSNQPQHFGDGTRLSIL.

V gene TRBV11-2 combines with J gene TRBJ2-3; D unresolved. Germline V gene lookup returns CDR1 SGHAT and CDR2 FQNNGV. V was trimmed by 4 bases and J by 1 base, leaving 9 bases between them. CDR3 length equals 14 residues. The chain's CDR3 is CASSSGPRTDTQYF. CDR3 nucleotide sequence: TGTGCCAGCAGCTCGGGTCCACGCACAGATACGCAGTATTTT. Drawing the rest from reference TRBV11-2 and TRBJ2-3, the complete variable domain is EAGVAQSPRYKIIEKRQSVAFWCNPISGHATLYWYQQILGQGPKLLIQFQNNGVVDDSQLPKDRFSAERLKGVDSTLKIQPAKLEDSAVYLCASSSGPRTDTQYFGPGTRLTVL.

The rearrangement links TRBV5-1 to TRBJ2-1, with a tentative D call TRBD2 (5 bases). Germline CDR1 reads SGHRS; CDR2 reads YFSETQ. Trimming removed 2 bases from V and 0 bases from J, with 9 bases in between. This CDR3 spans 15 amino acids. The CDR3, as DNA: TGCGCCAGCAGCTTACTAGTAAACTCCTACAATGAGCAGTTCTTC. Protein: CASSLLVNSYNEQFF.

This chain links TRBV2 with TRBJ2-7; 14 nucleotides line up with TRBD2. The CDR3 has 15 amino acids. Trimming removed 5 bases from V and 6 bases from J; junction bases left unmatched: 6. The germline CDR1 and CDR2 sequences are SNHLY and FYNNEI. DNA of the CDR3: TGTGCCAGCAGTCCCGGGACTAGCGGGGGCCTCGAGCAGTACTTC. It encodes CASSPGTSGGLEQYF.

V usage is TRBV7-2 and J usage is TRBJ2-2, with D possibly TRBD1 on 6 matching bases. There are 16 residues in the CDR3. In germline, CDR1 is SGHTA, CDR2 FQGNSA. Trimming stripped 2 bases from V and 2 bases from J, with 12 bases between. CDR3 region: CASSLSSGTNTGELFF. Written as DNA, the CDR3 is TGTGCCAGCAGCTTATCTTCCGGGACAAACACCGGGGAGCTGTTTTTT.

This clone was found once. The CDR3 DNA reads TGTGCCAGCAGCGTAGCTGGGGGGTCGACAGATACGCAGTATTTT. It codes for CASSVAGGSTDTQYF. The chain links TRBV9 to TRBJ2-3; tentatively, D is TRBD2 (6 bases). This CDR3 is 15 amino acids long. V shed 0 bases and J shed 3 bases, with 11 bases lying between them. CDR1 and CDR2 (germline): SGDLS, YYNGEE.

This clone was detected once. The gene calls are TRBV9 and TRBJ1-3; D unclear. V lost 0 bases to trimming and J lost 0 bases, with 7 bases between them. This CDR3 has 15 amino acids. Germline values: CDR1 SGDLS, CDR2 YYNGEE. CDR3 coding DNA: TGTGCCAGCAGCGTAGAAGGGAGCTCTGGAAACACCATATATTTT. Its protein product is CASSVEGSSGNTIYF.

The chain couples TRBV4-1 to TRBJ2-1; 8 nucleotides match TRBD2. The V and J ends lost 8 bases and 5 bases, in that order; junction bases with no gene match: 8. CDR1 is MGHRA, CDR2 YSYEKL, per germline. The CDR3 loop spans 14 amino acids. The CDR3 sequence is CASRDAGGHNEQFF. CDR3 coding DNA: TGCGCCAGCCGCGACGCGGGGGGTCACAATGAGCAGTTCTTC.

The CDR3 DNA follows: TGCGCCAGCAACTTCGGCGGTCAGGATACGCAGTATTTT. Its protein product is CASNFGGQDTQYF. V usage is TRBV10-1 and J usage is TRBJ2-3; D unresolved. The V gene's germline CDR1 is WNHNN and CDR2 SYGVQD (reference sequence). With 7 bases removed from V and 6 bases from J, the gap between germline ends came to 14 bases. The CDR3 totals 13 residues.

The sample holds one count of this clone. The chain uses TRBV7-2 and TRBJ1-2; D is uncertain. Germline CDR1 is SGHTA and CDR2 is FQGNSA. V gave up 2 bases and J gave up 2 bases, with 9 bases separating them. The CDR3 runs 14 residues. The CDR3 spells CASSLIGPNYGYTF. Written as DNA, the CDR3 is TGTGCCAGCAGCTTAATTGGCCCGAACTATGGCTACACCTTC.

V is TRBV5-1 and J is TRBJ2-1; the match to TRBD2 covers 15 bases. Losses at the gene ends were 3 bases for V and 0 bases for J; bases not matched to a gene: 7. The CDR3 is made up of 19 amino acids. In germline, CDR1 is SGHRS, CDR2 YFSETQ. The CDR3 protein is CASSYGTSGGPSSYNEQFF. Here the CDR3 DNA reads TGCGCCAGCAGCTATGGGACTAGCGGGGGGCCTAGCTCCTACAATGAGCAGTTCTTC.

The V and J genes are TRBV4-1 and TRBJ2-7; D unclear. CDR1 is MGHRA, CDR2 YSYEKL, per germline. This CDR3 region has 13 residues. Trimming took off 1 base at V and 3 bases at J, with 7 bases between the two ends. CDR3 coding DNA: TGCGCCAGCAGCCAAGCCGGCGACTACGAGCAGTACTTC. Amino acid sequence: CASSQAGDYEQYF.

V gene TRBV5-4 combines with J gene TRBJ1-2; a possible D gene is TRBD1 (6 bases). Trimming left V 0 bases short and J 0 bases short, with 15 bases between. Germline CDR1 SGHNT, CDR2 YYREEE (reference sequence). There are 17 residues in the CDR3. In DNA form, the CDR3 reads TGTGCCAGCAGCTTGGTGGACAGCTACAAAGCTAACTATGGCTACACCTTC. This codes for CASSLVDSYKANYGYTF.

The V call is TRBV19, the J call TRBJ2-7, with 7 nucleotides matching TRBD2. Per the germline V gene, CDR1 is LNHDA and CDR2 is SQIVND (reference sequence). With 5 bases clipped from V and 1 base from J, the junction kept 14 bases outside the gene matches. CDR3 size: 17 residues. The CDR3 reads CASSPHPLSGGSYEQYF. As DNA, the CDR3 is TGTGCCAGTAGTCCCCATCCCCTATCGGGGGGATCCTACGAGCAGTACTTC.

The CDR3 protein is CAISPGQLYEQYF. The CDR3 region has the DNA TGTGCCATCAGCCCCGGACAACTCTACGAGCAGTACTTC. The chain links TRBV10-3 to TRBJ2-7; D might be TRBD1 (5 bases). Germline V lookup: CDR1 ENHRY, CDR2 SYGVKD. The CDR3 extends over 13 amino acids. Trimming took 6 bases from V and 3 from J, leaving 12 bases between them.

The chain employs TRBV5-4 and TRBJ2-5; D is undetermined. The germline V gene has CDR1 SGHNT and CDR2 YYREEE (reference sequence). Trimming removed 0 bases at V and 3 bases at J, with 6 bases between. CDR3 length equals 13 residues. The CDR3 here is CASSLGAEETQYF. The CDR3 nucleotides are TGTGCCAGCAGCTTGGGGGCGGAAGAGACCCAGTACTTC. The full variable domain, completed using reference TRBV5-4 and TRBJ2-5, is ETGVTQSPTHLIKTRGQQVTLRCSSQSGHNTVSWYQQALGQGPQFIFQYYREEENGRGNFPPRFSGLQFPNYSSELNVNALELDDSALYLCASSLGAEETQYFGPGTRLLVL.

Only a few counts were recorded for this clone. Other DNA sequences from this sample encode an identical CDR3 as well. The chain joins TRBV5-1 to TRBJ1-5, with TRBD1 identical over 8 bases. The CDR3 consists of 15 residues. Germline assignment: CDR1 SGHRS and CDR2 YFSETQ. With 3 bases clipped from V and 4 bases from J, the junction kept 6 bases outside the gene matches. Here the CDR3 DNA reads TGCGCCAGCAGCTCCACAGGGGGATCAAATCAGCCCCAGCATTTT. Encoded protein: CASSSTGGSNQPQHF.

The CDR3 DNA reads TGTGCCAGCAGCTTAGTGGGGACTAGCGGGGGGAACGAGCAGTTCTTC. Its translation: CASSLVGTSGGNEQFF. J is TRBJ2-1 and V is TRBV7-6; 15 nucleotides align to TRBD2. This CDR3 region has 16 residues. The germline V gene encodes CDR1 SGHVS and CDR2 FNYEAQ. The trim removed 1 base at V and 10 bases at J, leaving 5 bases unmatched.

The chain carries TRBV15 and TRBJ2-3; tentative D call: TRBD2 (5 bases). This CDR3 is 17 amino acids long. CDR1 is LNHNV, CDR2 YYDKDF, per germline (reference sequence). V lost 2 bases, J lost 1 base, and 16 bases lay in between. CDR3: CATSRKVSGWGTDTQYF. For the CDR3, the DNA is TGTGCCACCAGCAGAAAGGTCAGCGGTTGGGGCACAGATACGCAGTATTTT.

This clone was detected a few times. The chain uses TRBV11-3 and TRBJ1-1; weak D call: TRBD1 (6 bases). Germline V CDR1 and CDR2: SGHNT, YENEEA. The CDR3 is made up of 17 amino acids. Trimming took 0 bases from V and 3 from J, leaving 17 bases between them. This CDR3 is CASSLDQQGGEYTEAFF. CDR3 bases: TGTGCCAGCAGCTTAGATCAACAGGGAGGAGAATACACTGAAGCTTTCTTT.

This chain links TRBV6-6 with TRBJ2-7; unclear D gene. Germline V gives CDR1 MNHNY, CDR2 SVGAGI (reference sequence). The CDR3 runs 14 residues. The V end was cut by 4 bases, the J end by 4 bases, with 14 bases between. CDR3 in amino acids: CASSSAADVYEQYF. The CDR3 coding sequence is TGTGCCAGCAGTTCAGCCGCTGATGTGTACGAGCAGTACTTC.

This clone is medium-sized. The chain recombines TRBV6-1 with TRBJ1-2; TRBD1 is a possible D gene (5 bases). Germline CDR1 is MNHNS and CDR2 is SASEGT. There are 12 residues in the CDR3. V lost 10 bases to trimming and J lost 5 bases, with 14 bases between them. The CDR3 is CAITNGGYGYTF. As DNA, the CDR3 is TGTGCCATCACTAACGGGGGATATGGCTACACCTTC.

The chain is built from TRBV7-8 and TRBJ1-2, with 7 bases identical to TRBD1. This CDR3 contains 14 residues. The J segment lost 0 bases and the V segment lost 3 bases, leaving 1 base of the junction unmatched. Looked up from germline, CDR1 is SGHVS and CDR2 is FQNEAQ. CDR3: CASSFGTANYGYTF. The CDR3 DNA follows: TGTGCCAGCAGCTTTGGGACAGCTAACTATGGCTACACCTTC.